The T cell receptor beta chain described here comes from a study of monozygotic twins with inflammatory bowel disease (dated by TCRdb to the late 2010s). For the study in its entirety: The complete study included about 28 monozygotic twin pairs: 19 IBD-discordant Danish pairs and nine German pairs, of which four were IBD-concordant and five were IBD-discordant. Disease-associated traits were sought mainly through comparisons between IBD patients and their genetically identical healthy co-twins within discordant pairs. Each individual had, on average, about 151 000 unique TCRalpha sequences and 181 000 unique TCRbeta sequences available for analysis. What the study reported, not specific to this receptor: Background noise and inter-individual variability may have been introduced into the repertoires by the differing immunosuppressive treatments among patients. Measured by the inverse Simpson index, TCRbeta repertoire diversity was lower in IBD patients than in their healthy co-twins. Compared with healthy twins, IBD patients had fewer clonotypes in common with other individuals, a difference most pronounced in patients showing signs of disease activity. The analysis was unable to tell apart different T cell subtypes. Repertoire similarity did not differ between concordant and discordant twins, possibly due to limited statistical power. The results gave no support for a single strong signal or clonotype linked to IBD.

From each donor, a roughly 2.7 ml peripheral blood sample was collected into PAXgene tubes and stored at -80 degrees C. Without T cell sorting, total RNA was isolated from whole blood using the PAXgene blood miRNA kit on an automated QIAcube. Peripheral blood from monozygotic twin pairs, either concordant or discordant for inflammatory bowel disease, underwent deep TCRalpha and TCRbeta repertoire profiling that used unique molecular barcoding. Smoking habits were recorded for all twin pairs, with individuals classified as current, former or never smokers. Looking up the germline V gene (reference sequence) yields CDR1 LGHDT and CDR2 YNNKEL. Spanning cysteine to phenylalanine, the CDR3 consists of 13 amino acids. No DNA is given. Regarding this clonotype: Its antigen remains unidentified.

The library relied on 5' RACE. Each TCR library was prepared from 3,000 to 4,500 ng of total RNA. For each sample, cDNA synthesis was carried out in eight separate reactions using SMARTScribe reverse transcriptase. During cDNA synthesis, template switching introduced unique molecular identifiers that contained a 6-nucleotide sample barcode. Two nested PCRs of about 16 and 10 cycles amplified the TCRalpha and TCRbeta cDNA, and bead purification followed each PCR. Before amplification, cDNA was treated with uracil DNA-glycosylase and purified using the QIAquick PCR purification kit. The second PCR added Illumina TruSeq-compatible adapters along with sample-specific barcodes. Library quality and concentration were assessed using TapeStation and Qubit, and 4.5 to 6.5 ng of each library was pooled. Sequencing of the pooled libraries was done on an Illumina HiSeq2500 single-index Rapid Run using custom sequencing primers and 2 x 100 bp reads. On the authors' methods: MiGEC version 1.2.6 was used for UMI-based consensus assembly, which corrected PCR and sequencing errors. MiXCR version 2.1.1 handled V(D)J alignment, clonotype assembly and CDR3 extraction. Gene usage, clonotype sharing and MAIT/NKT TCR abundance were normalised by analysing the top 1000, 10 000 and 20 000 clonotypes per sample. After downsampling to 27 000 UMIs, diversity was calculated as the inverse Simpson index using the vegan R package. Paired Mann-Whitney U tests on discordant twin pairs were used, with Benjamini-Hochberg multiple-testing correction. TCRdb reprocessed the reads, and each CDR3 protein sequence is entered once, without DNA. The V and J calls were determined by TCRdb, not by the authors. This sample's listing comprises just over 300,000 distinct CDR3 sequences. Clones ranked in the top ten supply 5.6% of the sample.

Sequencing was done on a sample of blood. This sequence originates from a human donor with ulcerative colitis or Crohn's disease, or a healthy co-twin of an affected twin (not recorded which). Here the chain combines TRBV3-1 and TRBJ2-5. The CDR3 protein: CASSPNLKETQYF.